The sequence of this T cell receptor beta chain was determined in a study of blood T cell repertoires in COVID-19 (dated by TCRdb to 2020 to 2022). With regard to the full study: Samples from collaborators originated in the United States, Italy and Spain and spanned both the acute and convalescent phases of COVID-19. Deeply sampled blood TCRbeta repertoires from subjects exposed to, actively infected with, or recovered from COVID-19 were included in the dataset. The repertoires were released in a freely available public database meant as a resource for research on the immune response to SARS-CoV-2. Samples came from the ongoing ImmuneRACE study (first 160 participants) plus 1,254 subjects from 6 global collaborators. The material from the prospective study consisted of cDNA or gDNA derived from T cells, B-cell-depleted T cells, or PBMCs. Where available, HLA class I and class II types were taken from metadata supplied by the sample provider and were not determined by assay-based typing. Nearly every sample came with metadata listing a de-identified subject ID, COVID-19 status, age in years and sex. The paper's findings and limits, for the study overall: How much clinical and demographic metadata was included differed by source and by participant, and the metadata was provided uncurated.

Each collaborating institution followed its own protocols to collect whole blood in K2EDTA tubes. For TCRbeta analysis, collaborators shipped samples as frozen whole blood, isolated PBMCs, or DNA extracted from either of those sample types. TCRbeta CDR3 regions were amplified from genomic DNA by means of the immunoSEQ Assay, a bias-controlled multiplex PCR. For the original study's pipeline: Nucleated cell counts per sample were estimated from amplification of reference gene primers within the assay. To quantify the absolute abundance of each unique TCRbeta CDR3 rearrangement, sequence reads were collapsed and filtered. Productive Simpson clonality was computed per sample as the square root of Simpson's diversity index over productive rearrangements. TCRdb holds this immuneACCESS table with in-frame rearrangements only. Some clones are missing; in checked studies, unresolved V genes explain under half, and the rest has no known cause. The V and J calls and clone size were taken over from that table, and D and trimming were inferred from the DNA. The sample table holds more than 140,000 clones, of which 70% to 85% were seen once. Of the sample, about 7% falls within the top ten clones.

Taken from the germline V gene, the CDR1 and CDR2 loops are SGHAT and FQNNGV. Clipping removes 4 bases from V and 5 bases from J, with 8 as the unmatched junction base count. The CDR3, cysteine through phenylalanine, is 15 amino acids long. Of all the DNA, just the CDR3 is kept, 45 bases in frame from base 1. Points on this clone: What antigen it recognizes has not been identified. No base quality information exists; no much larger clone differs at one position.

The source is a woman aged 45-59 years in a cohort sampled during active or convalescent COVID-19. The sequenced material came from peripheral blood. The chain links TRBV11-2 with TRBJ2-5; 9 middle bases align to TRBD1. The DNA is TGTGCCAGCAGCTCCTACAGGGGGCGCTGGGAGACCCAGTACTTC. Its product reads: CASSSYRGRWETQYF.